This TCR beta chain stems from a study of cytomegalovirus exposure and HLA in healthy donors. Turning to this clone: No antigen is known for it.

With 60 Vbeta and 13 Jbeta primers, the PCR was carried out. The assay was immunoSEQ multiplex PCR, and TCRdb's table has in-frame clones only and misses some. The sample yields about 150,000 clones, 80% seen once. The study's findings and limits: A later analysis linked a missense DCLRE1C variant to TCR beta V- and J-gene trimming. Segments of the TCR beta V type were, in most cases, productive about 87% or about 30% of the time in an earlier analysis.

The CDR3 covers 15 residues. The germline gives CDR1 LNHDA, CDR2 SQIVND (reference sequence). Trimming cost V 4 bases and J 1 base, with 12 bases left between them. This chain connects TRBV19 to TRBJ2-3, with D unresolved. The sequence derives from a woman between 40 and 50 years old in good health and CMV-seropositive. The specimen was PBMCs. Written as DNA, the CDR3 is TGTGCCAGTAGTACTAACGATCACGGCACAGATACGCAGTATTTT. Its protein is CASSTNDHGTDTQYF.